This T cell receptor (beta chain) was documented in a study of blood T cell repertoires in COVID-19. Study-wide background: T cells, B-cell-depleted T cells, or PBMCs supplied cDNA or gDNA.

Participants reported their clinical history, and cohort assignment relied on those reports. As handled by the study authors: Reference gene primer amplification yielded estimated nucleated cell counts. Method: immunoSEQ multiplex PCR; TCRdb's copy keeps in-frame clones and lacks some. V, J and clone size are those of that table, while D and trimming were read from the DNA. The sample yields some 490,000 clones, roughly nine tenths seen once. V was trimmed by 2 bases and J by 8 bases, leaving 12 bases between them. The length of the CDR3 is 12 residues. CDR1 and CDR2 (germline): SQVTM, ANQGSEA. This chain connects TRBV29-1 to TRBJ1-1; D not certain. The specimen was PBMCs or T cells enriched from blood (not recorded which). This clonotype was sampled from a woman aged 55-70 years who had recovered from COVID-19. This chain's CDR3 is CSVERVFQEAFF. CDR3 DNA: TGCAGCGTTGAACGCGTATTCCAAGAAGCTTTCTTT.